Following are 20 T cell receptor beta chains from one sample sequenced in a study of CD4+ T cells in melanoma. The method was immunoSEQ multiplex PCR; TCRdb's version includes in-frame clones alone and lacks a portion of them. The table includes under 6,500 clones, less than 75% detected once. Material: cells from a culture (not recorded whether cultured in vitro). The source is a human donor with melanoma.

This clone was counted once. At one end, the junction sequence differs from germline, possibly due to a read error. The chain couples TRBV7-7 to TRBJ2-5, with 9 positions matching TRBD2. Germline CDR1 and CDR2: SSHAT and FNYEAQ (reference sequence). This CDR3 contains 16 residues. CDR3 in amino acids: CASSLRAGGLEETQYF. CDR3 DNA sequence: TGTGCTAGCAGCTTACGAGCGGGGGGATTGGAAGAGACCCAGTACTTC.

CDR3 sequence (DNA): TGTGCCAGCAGCTTAGAGTGGGCGCGCTCCTACGAGCAGTACTTC. This sequence encodes CASSLEWARSYEQYF. V gene TRBV7-9 combines with J gene TRBJ2-7; the D is unclear. This CDR3 contains 15 residues. The germline V and J ends were trimmed by 1 base and 0 bases, with 10 bases remaining between them. Germline V gives CDR1 SEHNR, CDR2 FQNEAQ (reference sequence).

The chain couples TRBV7-9 to TRBJ2-2; D not certain. V was cut by 1 base and J by 4 bases, with 1 base left in between. The CDR3 is 12 residues long. From germline, CDR1 is SEHNR and CDR2 FQNEAQ (reference sequence). The CDR3 nucleotides are TGTGCCAGCAGCTTAGGCACCGGGGAGCTGTTTTTT. This encodes CASSLGTGELFF.

This chain joins TRBV19 and TRBJ1-2; D ambiguous. Deletions cut 7 bases from V and 5 bases from J, with 14 bases between. The CDR3 covers 13 residues. Germline lookup yields CDR1 LNHDA and CDR2 SQIVND (reference sequence). The CDR3 bases are TGTGCCAGTATGGTTAGGGCAGGTTATGGCTACACCTTC. Translated, it gives CASMVRAGYGYTF.

In regard to this clone: The same CDR3 can be traced to other DNA sequences in this sample. The chain combines TRBV28 with TRBJ2-7; tentative D call: TRBD1 (5 bases). The CDR3 spans 12 residues. The V and J ends lost 5 bases and 3 bases respectively, with 8 bases between them. CDR1 and CDR2 (germline): MDHEN, SYDVKM. DNA for the CDR3: TGTGCCAGCAGTCAGCAGGGCTACGAGCAGTACTTC. Translation gives CASSQQGYEQYF.

V usage is TRBV6-5 and J usage is TRBJ1-2; weak D call: TRBD1 (5 bases). From germline, CDR1 is MNHEY and CDR2 SVGAGI. The length of the CDR3 is 15 residues. Trimming removed 4 bases from V and 2 bases from J, with 14 bases in between. CDR3 nucleotide sequence: TGTGCCAGCAGTTCGCAGGGTATGGGAAACTATGGCTACACCTTC. Its translation is CASSSQGMGNYGYTF.

This chain links TRBV4-1 with TRBJ1-5; D remains unclear. The CDR3 totals 16 residues. Germline values: CDR1 MGHRA, CDR2 YSYEKL. The ends were cut back, 1 base at V and 0 bases at J, with 10 bases in the middle. The DNA for the CDR3 is TGCGCCAGCAGCCAAGTATGGGGAATTAGCAATCAGCCCCAGCATTTT. This translates into CASSQVWGISNQPQHF.

The V gene is TRBV4-2, the J gene TRBJ2-1; 7 nucleotides match TRBD1. CDR1 is LGHNA and CDR2 is YNFKEQ in the germline V gene. Germline trimming cut 1 base from V and 4 bases from J; bases unmatched to any gene: 7. This CDR3 spans 16 amino acids. The CDR3 loop is CASSQGAGQAYNEQFF. The CDR3 coding sequence is TGTGCCAGCAGCCAAGGGGCTGGACAGGCGTACAATGAGCAGTTCTTC.

J is TRBJ2-6 and V is TRBV7-9; no firm D call. CDR1 is SEHNR, CDR2 FQNEAQ, per germline (reference sequence). The CDR3 has 15 residues. Trimming pared 6 bases from V and 1 base from J, leaving 10 bases between. This chain's CDR3 is CASRPIGSGANVLTF. The CDR3 DNA reads TGTGCCAGCAGACCGATCGGGTCTGGGGCCAACGTCCTGACTTTC. The full variable domain, its missing parts supplied by reference TRBV7-9 and TRBJ2-6, is DTGVSQNPRHKITKRGQNVTFRCDPISEHNRLYWYRQTLGQGPEFLTYFQNEAQLEKSRLLSDRFSAERPKGSFSTLEIQRTEQGDSAMYLCASRPIGSGANVLTFGAGSRLTVL.

The chain recombines TRBV5-1 with TRBJ1-1; maybe TRBD1 (5 bases). CDR3 length equals 18 residues. CDR1 is SGHRS and CDR2 is YFSETQ in the germline V gene. The V end was cut by 0 bases, the J end by 3 bases, with 21 bases between. Written as DNA, the CDR3 is TGCGCCAGCAGCTTGGGAGTCGTCGGTGGGGGGTGGGACACTGAAGCTTTCTTT. Its translation: CASSLGVVGGGWDTEAFF.

This clone appeared a few times. The V and J genes are TRBV5-1 and TRBJ1-1; no reliable D call. CDR3 length: 13 amino acids. V was trimmed by 0 bases and J by 7 bases, leaving 10 bases between them. The germline gives CDR1 SGHRS, CDR2 YFSETQ. The CDR3 spells CASSLAPQNEAFF. CDR3 coding DNA: TGCGCCAGCAGCTTGGCGCCGCAGAATGAAGCTTTCTTT.

The chain carries TRBV7-7 and TRBJ2-2; D is unclear. The CDR3 loop spans 13 amino acids. The germline V gene encodes CDR1 SSHAT and CDR2 FNYEAQ (reference sequence). The DNA of the CDR3 is TGTGCTAGCCGCACAACGAACACCGGGGAGCTGTTTTTT. Its protein is CASRTTNTGELFF.

V usage is TRBV2 and J usage is TRBJ2-7; TRBD2 is a possible D gene (5 bases). The CDR3 length is 13 residues. Per germline, CDR1 SNHLY and CDR2 FYNNEI. Trimming left V 5 bases short and J 3 bases short, with 11 bases between. CDR3 DNA: TGTGCCAGCAGTAAGGAGGTCTACTACGAGCAGTACTTC. It specifies CASSKEVYYEQYF.

This clone occurred a few times. In nucleotides, the CDR3 is TGTGCCAGCAGCCCCTCGATCTGGGAGGCCAAGAGCTCCTACAATGAGCAGTTCTTC. It encodes CASSPSIWEAKSSYNEQFF. J is TRBJ2-1 and V is TRBV7-2, with a tentative D call TRBD2 (6 bases). V was clipped by 5 bases and J by 0 bases, with 23 bases between them. In germline, CDR1 is SGHTA, CDR2 FQGNSA. CDR3 size: 19 residues.

This chain connects TRBV5-8 to TRBJ2-7; D is unclear. The CDR3 is made up of 13 amino acids. V lost 4 bases, J lost 3 bases, and 11 bases lay in between. Germline V CDR1 and CDR2: SGHTS, YDEGEE. The CDR3 region has the DNA TGTGCCAGCAGCGTGGGTTCTCTCTACGAGCAGTACTTC. It yields the protein CASSVGSLYEQYF. The variable domain in full, completed from reference TRBV5-8 and TRBJ2-7, reads EAGVTQSPTHLIKTRGQQATLRCSPISGHTSVYWYQQALGLGLQFLLWYDEGEERNRGNFPPRFSGRQFPNYSSELNVNALELEDSALYLCASSVGSLYEQYFGPGTRLTVT.

The chain has TRBV6-5 and TRBJ1-6; D possibly corresponds to TRBD1 (5 bases). CDR1 and CDR2 from the germline V gene are MNHEY and SVGAGI. Trimming took off 0 bases at V and 11 bases at J, with 14 bases between the two ends. CDR3 length: 15 residues. The CDR3 sequence: CASSYSFQGSPPLHF. The CDR3 nucleotides are TGTGCCAGCAGTTACTCCTTCCAGGGAAGTCCACCCCTCCACTTT.

The genes are TRBV7-2 and TRBJ2-1, with D tentatively TRBD2 (7 bases). The CDR3 spans 14 residues. Trimming pared 0 bases from V and 9 bases from J, leaving 12 bases between. CDR1 is SGHTA and CDR2 is FQGNSA in the germline V gene. The CDR3: CASSLAGGLGEQFF. Here the CDR3 DNA reads TGTGCCAGCAGCTTAGCGGGGGGGCTTGGTGAGCAGTTCTTC.

The gene calls are TRBV6-1 and TRBJ1-2, with TRBD1 matching over 8 bases. V lost 1 base and J lost 4; bases outside the gene matches: 5. Germline CDR1 reads MNHNS; CDR2 reads SASEGT. The CDR3 sequence is 15 residues long. In nucleotides, the CDR3 is TGTGCCAGCAGTGAAGGACAGGGGTTCGCCTATGGCTACACCTTC. Translated: CASSEGQGFAYGYTF.

This sequence joins TRBV27 and TRBJ2-7; possibly TRBD2 for D (5 bases). V was trimmed by 5 bases and J by 4 bases, leaving 9 bases between them. Germline assignment: CDR1 MNHEY and CDR2 SMNVEV (reference sequence). The CDR3 is made up of 12 amino acids. In DNA form, the CDR3 reads TGTGCCAGCAGTCCTAGCCCATACGAGCAGTACTTC. It specifies CASSPSPYEQYF.

For the CDR3, the DNA is TGTGCCAGCAGCCCGAGCACAGATACGCAGTATTTT. Translating it yields CASSPSTDTQYF. This chain uses TRBV9 with TRBJ2-3; D is undetermined. V was trimmed by 4 bases and J by 0 bases, leaving 3 bases between them. Germline V gene sequence: CDR1 SGDLS, CDR2 YYNGEE. This CDR3 contains 12 residues.